The clone carrying this T cell receptor (beta chain) was detected many times. What it binds is unknown. Germline V gene lookup returns CDR1 SGHRS and CDR2 YFSETQ. V was pared by 3 bases and J by 0 bases, with 6 bases between. The CDR3 loop spans 13 amino acids. This entry comes from a study of CD8 T cells in ankylosing spondylitis. TCRdb used MiXCR to reprocess the 5' RACE reads, holding one entry per CDR3 protein. The repertoire has some 700,000 distinct CDR3 sequences, around 20% of them found once; the top ten carry under 20%. Regarding the study as a whole: There was a TCR beta motif, made of eight highly homologous variants, that appeared characteristic of ankylosing spondylitis blood.

The chain recombines TRBV5-1 with TRBJ1-1; unclear D gene. The source of this sequence is a male donor with ankylosing spondylitis. The sample taken for sequencing was blood, either unsorted or a sorted T cell fraction (not recorded which). CDR3 region: CASSSNLNTEAFF. The CDR3 coding sequence is TGCGCCAGCAGCTCGAACCTGAACACTGAAGCTTTCTTT.